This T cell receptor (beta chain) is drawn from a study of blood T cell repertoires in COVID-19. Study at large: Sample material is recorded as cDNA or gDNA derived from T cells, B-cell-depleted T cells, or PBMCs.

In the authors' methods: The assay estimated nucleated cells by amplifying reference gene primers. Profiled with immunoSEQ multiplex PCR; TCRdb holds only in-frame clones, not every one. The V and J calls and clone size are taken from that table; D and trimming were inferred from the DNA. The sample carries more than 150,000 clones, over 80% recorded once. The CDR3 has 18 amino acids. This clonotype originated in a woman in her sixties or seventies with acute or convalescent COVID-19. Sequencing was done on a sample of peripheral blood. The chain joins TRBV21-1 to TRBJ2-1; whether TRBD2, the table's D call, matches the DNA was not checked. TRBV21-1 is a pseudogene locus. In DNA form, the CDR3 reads TGTGCCAGCAGCGTCTGGCTAGCGGGGTTTAGCTCCTACAATGAGCAGTTCTTC. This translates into CASSVWLAGFSSYNEQFF.